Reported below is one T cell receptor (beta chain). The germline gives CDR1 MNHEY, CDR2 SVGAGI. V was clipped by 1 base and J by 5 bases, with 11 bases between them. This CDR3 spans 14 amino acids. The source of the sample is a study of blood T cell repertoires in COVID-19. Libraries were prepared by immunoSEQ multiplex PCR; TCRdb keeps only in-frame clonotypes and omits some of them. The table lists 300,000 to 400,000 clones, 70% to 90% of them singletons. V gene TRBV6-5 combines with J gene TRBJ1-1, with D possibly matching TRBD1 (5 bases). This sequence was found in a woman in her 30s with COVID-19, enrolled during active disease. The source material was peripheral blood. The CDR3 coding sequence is TGTGCCAGCAGTTACTTTACCAGGGCGACTGAAGCTTTCTTT. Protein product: CASSYFTRATEAFF.